This T cell receptor beta chain was captured by sequencing in a study of Graves' ophthalmopathy and Graves' hyperthyroidism (dated by TCRdb to 2017 to 2018). For the wider study: Peripheral blood samples were taken at the time of initial diagnosis, before any treatment was given. For independent validation, a separate cohort was made up of about 18 hyperthyroidism patients plus 17 patients who later progressed from hyperthyroidism to ophthalmopathy. The approximately 97 discovery patients were randomly divided into training and test sets at a 7:3 ratio. In more than five hyperthyroidism patients, T-cell repertoires of thyroid tissue and blood were compared. Following sampling, methimazole starting at 30 mg daily was administered to hyperthyroidism patients, and high-dose intravenous methylprednisolone was administered to ophthalmopathy patients. TCR beta repertoire signatures were used to distinguish Graves' ophthalmopathy from Graves' hyperthyroidism and to predict progression to ophthalmopathy. To explore V-J signatures that separate ophthalmopathy from hyperthyroidism, a discovery set of about 98 patients was enrolled, consisting of about 45 with ophthalmopathy and approximately 57 with stable hyperthyroidism. In total, 135 blood samples were TCR-sequenced: around 42 ophthalmopathy, over 70 hyperthyroidism and some 17 hyperthyroidism-to-ophthalmopathy patients. The research as a whole found: In cross-validation, the 13-signature model distinguished ophthalmopathy from stable hyperthyroidism with around 90% sensitivity and 81% to 82% specificity, while in the test set the corresponding values were about 80% and 75%. Most of the expanded thyroid clonotypes with a frequency above 0.001 were also detected in blood, and it was suggested that the thyroid immune response may be reflected by blood repertoires. Sample size was not statistically predetermined, and group allocation was not concealed from the investigators. In validation, the model predicted ophthalmopathy progression with about 71% sensitivity and approximately 75% specificity; fewer than 15 predicted patients were CT-confirmed with GO in a median of around 6 months.

V is shortened by 6 bases, J by 7 bases, and the region joining them spans 18 bases. Spanning cysteine to phenylalanine, the CDR3 consists of 14 amino acids. Solely the CDR3 DNA is kept, with 42 bases framed from the first base. The germline V gene specifies SNHLY as CDR1 and FYNNEI as CDR2. TCR beta CDR3 regions were amplified from RNA transcripts for repertoire sequencing. The first round of RT-PCR was done with HTBI primers and the Qiagen OneStep RT-PCR kit, and was followed by a second round of multiplex PCR, then size selection and purification. Sequencing of the libraries was carried out on an Illumina HiSeq2000 in paired-end mode with 100 bp reads. Under the source paper's analysis protocol: SOAPnuke was used to process the reads, throwing out any read that had adapters, had uncalled bases, had a mean Phred below 15, or lacked an exact constant-primer or identifier match. COPE v1.2.5 was used to merge high-quality paired reads. Unique nucleotide sequences were defined as clonotypes and aligned to IMGT TRB V, D and J references using MiTCR v1.1. The analysis was limited to V-J combinations with a frequency above 0.0001, which together covered more than 99% of repertoires. For each V-J combination, a TCR clonal expansion and chaos score was defined as F50 clonal expansion divided by the chaos observed in the TCRdist matrix. Features were reduced by Welch's t-statistics and random forest to around 13 V-J combinations, which fed a naive Bayes classifier. The similarity between thyroid and blood repertoires was quantified using the Morisita-Horn index. TCRdb itself trimmed the public reads at Q25 with fastp, ran MiXCR and retained productive beta chains. Entries are consolidated by CDR3 protein sequence, retaining the most common genes and DNA. The V and J calls were determined by TCRdb, not by the authors. The sample profile shows just over 400,000 distinct CDR3 sequences; 20% to 25% of them were found once. The top ten clones comprise roughly 3% of the sample.

Hyperthyroidism was considered stable if no progression to ophthalmopathy occurred within 18 months of follow-up. Hyperthyroidism patients were newly diagnosed, with disease duration under 2 months, and aged 18 to 65 years. Patients were excluded if they had other autoimmune diseases, uncontrolled infections, pregnancy or lactation. Diagnosis was based on clinical symptoms, serum thyroxine, TRAb, thyroid ultrasound and orbital computed tomography. PBMCs were isolated from approximately 10 ml of fresh peripheral blood by Ficoll-Paque density gradient centrifugation. Total RNA was extracted using Trizol reagent, and RNA quality was checked on an Agilent 2100 Bioanalyzer. This clonotype has only a few counts. Its cognate antigen has yet to be identified. No base-level quality is on record; no much larger clone is a single base apart.

This TCR was recovered from a woman aged 18-30 years with stable Graves' hyperthyroidism. Donor details come from another sample of the same person, matched by shared clones. The source material was peripheral blood. The sequence joins TRBV2 to TRBJ1-1; 6 matching bases give a weak D call of TRBD1. The CDR3 region: CASREDRARIEAFF. The sequenced DNA is TGTGCCAGCAGGGAGGACAGAGCCCGGATTGAAGCTTTCTTT. Reference TRBV2 and TRBJ1-1 proteins supply the regions before and after the CDR3; the full variable domain is: EPEVTQTPSHQVTQMGQEVILRCVPISNHLYFYWYRQILGQKVEFLVSFYNNEISEKSEIFDDQFSVERPDGSNFTLKIRSTKLEDSAMYFCASREDRARIEAFFGQGTRLTVV.